This T cell receptor (beta chain) comes out of a study of T cell responses to AZD1222 COVID-19 vaccine. Profiled with immunoSEQ multiplex PCR; TCRdb holds only in-frame clones, not every one. The top ten hold roughly 2% of the sample, which has around 140,000 clones, about 91% seen once. To note about this clone: Its antigen is as yet unknown.

Study conclusions and caveats: Among vaccine-associated CD4 TCRs, coverage spanned spike, with dominance at 160-218 and 743-854.

The germline V and J ends were trimmed by 4 bases and 4 bases, with 8 bases remaining between them. This CDR3 has 13 residues. Germline V lookup: CDR1 MGHRA, CDR2 YSYEKL. Sequenced here: peripheral blood, sampled 28 days after the second AZD1222 dose. This clonotype originated in an adult who received the AZD1222 COVID-19 vaccine. V and J are TRBV4-1 and TRBJ1-5, with a tentative D call TRBD1 (6 bases). The CDR3 is CASSRTGNQPQHF. CDR3 nucleotides: TGCGCCAGCAGCCGTACAGGGAATCAGCCCCAGCATTTT.